These T cell receptor beta chains were read from a single sample in a study of OX40 agonist ivuxolimab in advanced cancers. Measured with immunoSEQ multiplex PCR; TCRdb has only the in-frame clones, and not every one. The sample lists more than 85,000 clones, about 86% occurring once. The material sequenced was CD4+ or CD8+ T cells sorted from blood, taken in a trial of the OX40 agonist ivuxolimab. Receptors originate from an adult with an advanced solid tumor such as melanoma, head and neck, liver or kidney cancer. The CDR3 runs from the conserved cysteine through the conserved F or W. The D gene is left open where the match is weak. Rows give clone size only sometimes, using once, few, many, or a class for an expanded clone.

clone size: few
J gene: TRBJ2-4
V gene: TRBV7-2
D gene: -
CDR3 DNA: TGTGCCAGCAGCTTAGTAGAGTCTCACAACATTCAGTACTTC
CDR3 protein: CASSLVESHNIQYF

clone size: once
J gene: TRBJ2-7
V gene: TRBV7-2
D gene: TRBD1
CDR3 DNA: TGTGCCAGCACCTGGACAGGACCCTACGAGCAGTACTTC
CDR3 protein: CASTWTGPYEQYF

clone size: -
J gene: TRBJ1-4
V gene: TRBV7-6
D gene: -
CDR3 DNA: TGTGCCAGCAGCTTAGTACAGGGCTCTAATGAAAAACTGTTTTTT
CDR3 protein: CASSLVQGSNEKLFF

clone size: -
J gene: TRBJ2-2
V gene: TRBV6-6
D gene: -
CDR3 DNA: TGTGCCATCTCGAAAGTGGGGGGCACCGGGGAGCTGTTTTTT
CDR3 protein: CAISKVGGTGELFF

clone size: -
J gene: TRBJ1-6
V gene: TRBV7-9
D gene: -
CDR3 DNA: TGTGCCAGCAGCTCTTCGACAGATTCACCCCTCCACTTT
CDR3 protein: CASSSSTDSPLHF

clone size: -
J gene: TRBJ2-3
V gene: TRBV9
D gene: -
CDR3 DNA: TGTGCCAGCAGCGCATTGCAGGGAACAGATACGCAGTATTTT
CDR3 protein: CASSALQGTDTQYF

clone size: -
J gene: TRBJ2-7
V gene: TRBV27
D gene: -
CDR3 DNA: TGTGCCAGCAAGGTCGGGACGGATACCTACGAGCAGTACTTC
CDR3 protein: CASKVGTDTYEQYF

clone size: -
J gene: TRBJ2-7
V gene: TRBV18
D gene: -
CDR3 DNA: TGTGCCAGCTCCCAGACCTACGAGCAGTACTTC
CDR3 protein: CASSQTYEQYF

clone size: -
J gene: TRBJ1-1
V gene: TRBV4-3
D gene: -
CDR3 DNA: TGCGCCAGCAGCCAGCAATTCCCGGACGGGGGGCTAGTCACTGAAGCTTTCTTT
CDR3 protein: CASSQQFPDGGLVTEAFF

clone size: -
J gene: TRBJ2-2
V gene: TRBV7-7
D gene: -
CDR3 DNA: TGTGCCAGCAGCCTCCAGTCGGGAGTCAACGGGGAGCTGTTTTTT
CDR3 protein: CASSLQSGVNGELFF

clone size: -
J gene: TRBJ1-1
V gene: TRBV19
D gene: -
CDR3 DNA: TGTGCCAGTAGTAACCGGGACGCGGTGTATACTGAAGCTTTCTTT
CDR3 protein: CASSNRDAVYTEAFF

clone size: -
J gene: TRBJ2-3
V gene: TRBV19
D gene: TRBD1
CDR3 DNA: TGTGCCAGTAGTAAATCGGGACAGCTCACAGATACGCAGTATTTT
CDR3 protein: CASSKSGQLTDTQYF

clone size: -
J gene: TRBJ1-2
V gene: TRBV18
D gene: -
CDR3 DNA: TGTGCCAGCTCAAGCAACCGTAAGGGCCCGAACGCCCATGGCTACACCTTC
CDR3 protein: CASSSNRKGPNAHGYTF

clone size: once
J gene: TRBJ2-1
V gene: TRBV27
D gene: TRBD1
CDR3 DNA: TGTGCCAGCAGTTTATATGGGACAGGGAGCGGCAATGAGCAGTTCTTC
CDR3 protein: CASSLYGTGSGNEQFF

clone size: -
J gene: TRBJ2-2
V gene: TRBV7-6
D gene: TRBD1
CDR3 DNA: TGTGCCAGCAGCCCGACAGGGGGCCTTGGCGGGGAGCTGTTTTTT
CDR3 protein: CASSPTGGLGGELFF

clone size: -
J gene: TRBJ1-1
V gene: TRBV6-1
D gene: -
CDR3 DNA: TGTGCCAGTAGTGCAGTGGGAATGAACACTGAAGCTTTCTTT
CDR3 protein: CASSAVGMNTEAFF

clone size: -
J gene: TRBJ2-4
V gene: TRBV19
D gene: -
CDR3 DNA: TGTGCCAGTACGGGGTTAAACATTCAGTACTTC
CDR3 protein: CASTGLNIQYF

clone size: -
J gene: TRBJ2-2
V gene: TRBV5-8
D gene: -
CDR3 DNA: TGTGCCAGCAGCCGTTATAACACCGGGGAGCTGTTTTTT
CDR3 protein: CASSRYNTGELFF

clone size: -
J gene: TRBJ2-1
V gene: TRBV7-2
D gene: -
CDR3 DNA: TGTGCCAGCAGCTTCAGGGGGGACCCATACAATGAGCAGTTCTTC
CDR3 protein: CASSFRGDPYNEQFF

clone size: -
J gene: TRBJ2-2
V gene: TRBV28
D gene: -
CDR3 DNA: TGTGCCAGCAGTATGGCGTGGGAGCTGTTTTTT
CDR3 protein: CASSMAWELFF

clone size: -
J gene: TRBJ2-7
V gene: TRBV30
D gene: TRBD1
CDR3 DNA: TGTGCCTGGAGGGGGACAGGGGTATTCGAGCAGTACTTC
CDR3 protein: CAWRGTGVFEQYF

clone size: -
J gene: TRBJ2-1
V gene: TRBV6-1
D gene: TRBD2
CDR3 DNA: TGTGCCAGCAGTGTTAGTCCCAGCGGGGCCTACAATGAGCAGTTCTTC
CDR3 protein: CASSVSPSGAYNEQFF

clone size: once
J gene: TRBJ2-5
V gene: TRBV29-1
D gene: TRBD2
CDR3 DNA: TGCAGCGTTGGGGGCGGGGGGACGGAGACCCAGTACTTC
CDR3 protein: CSVGGGGTETQYF

clone size: -
J gene: TRBJ2-7
V gene: TRBV28
D gene: -
CDR3 DNA: TGTGCCAGCCTGGCCGGGACAACCATCTACGAGCAGTACTTC
CDR3 protein: CASLAGTTIYEQYF

clone size: -
J gene: TRBJ1-3
V gene: TRBV7-2
D gene: -
CDR3 DNA: TGTGCCAGCAGCAGGGTTGAAACCTCTGGAAACACCATATATTTT
CDR3 protein: CASSRVETSGNTIYF

clone size: -
J gene: TRBJ2-7
V gene: TRBV7-2
D gene: -
CDR3 DNA: TGTGCCAGCAGCCAGGACGGAGGAAGATACGAGCAGTACTTC
CDR3 protein: CASSQDGGRYEQYF

clone size: -
J gene: TRBJ2-7
V gene: TRBV28
D gene: -
CDR3 DNA: TGTGCCAGCACTGTGGCCCCCTACGAGCAGTACTTC
CDR3 protein: CASTVAPYEQYF

clone size: few
J gene: TRBJ2-2
V gene: TRBV25-1
D gene: -
CDR3 DNA: TGTGCCAGCAGTTCGTTACCGAACACCGGGGAGCTGTTTTTT
CDR3 protein: CASSSLPNTGELFF

clone size: -
J gene: TRBJ1-1
V gene: TRBV11-2
D gene: -
CDR3 DNA: TGTGCCAGCAGCTTCAGGGGCCAGAACACTGAAGCTTTCTTT
CDR3 protein: CASSFRGQNTEAFF

clone size: -
J gene: TRBJ2-3
V gene: TRBV6-1
D gene: -
CDR3 DNA: TGTGCCAGCAGTGAACCAAGGAGAGGACGGGGCGGGGGCACAGATACGCAGTATTTT
CDR3 protein: CASSEPRRGRGGGTDTQYF

clone size: -
J gene: TRBJ2-5
V gene: TRBV6-4
D gene: -
CDR3 DNA: TGTGCCAGCAGTGACGTAACGGGGACCCAGTACTTC
CDR3 protein: CASSDVTGTQYF

clone size: -
J gene: TRBJ1-3
V gene: TRBV29-1
D gene: -
CDR3 DNA: TGCAGCGTGGACCCCCTTACAGGGCCCGGAAACACCATATATTTT
CDR3 protein: CSVDPLTGPGNTIYF

clone size: -
J gene: TRBJ2-7
V gene: TRBV7-2
D gene: TRBD1
CDR3 DNA: TGTGCCAGCAGCTCCCGGACAGGGGGACTCTACGAGCAGTACTTC
CDR3 protein: CASSSRTGGLYEQYF

clone size: -
J gene: TRBJ2-3
V gene: TRBV4-1
D gene: -
CDR3 DNA: TGCGCCAGCAGCCAAGATTCGAGGGACTTAGCAGCAGATACGCAGTATTTT
CDR3 protein: CASSQDSRDLAADTQYF

clone size: -
J gene: TRBJ1-5
V gene: TRBV30
D gene: TRBD1
CDR3 DNA: TGTGCCTGGAGTACAAACGGACAGGCGCGCAATCAGCCCCAGCATTTT
CDR3 protein: CAWSTNGQARNQPQHF

clone size: few
J gene: TRBJ1-5
V gene: TRBV7-9
D gene: TRBD1
CDR3 DNA: TGTGCCAGCAGCTCCCCGGGACAGCTCAGGCCCCAGCATTTT
CDR3 protein: CASSSPGQLRPQHF

clone size: -
J gene: TRBJ2-7
V gene: TRBV28
D gene: -
CDR3 DNA: TGTGCCAGCGGGTATGGCTACGAGCAGTACTTC
CDR3 protein: CASGYGYEQYF

clone size: -
J gene: TRBJ2-2
V gene: TRBV19
D gene: -
CDR3 DNA: TGTGCCAGTAGAAACACCGGGGAGCTGTTTTTT
CDR3 protein: CASRNTGELFF

clone size: -
J gene: TRBJ2-7
V gene: TRBV6-5
D gene: TRBD1
CDR3 DNA: TGTGCCAGCAGTTACTCGTTACAGGGGGTCTACGAGCAGTACTTC
CDR3 protein: CASSYSLQGVYEQYF

clone size: -
J gene: TRBJ2-7
V gene: TRBV5-1
D gene: TRBD2
CDR3 DNA: TGCGCCAGCAGCCCCCGAGGGCTAGCGGGAGGGCTTGGAGTATGGGAGCAGTACTTC
CDR3 protein: CASSPRGLAGGLGVWEQYF

clone size: -
J gene: TRBJ1-2
V gene: TRBV7-2
D gene: -
CDR3 DNA: TGTGCCAGCAGCTTAGTTATGCAGGGGAGTGGCTACACCTTC
CDR3 protein: CASSLVMQGSGYTF

clone size: -
J gene: TRBJ2-5
V gene: TRBV2
D gene: -
CDR3 DNA: TGTGCCAGCAGTCAGGGATCAGGGGAGACCCAGTACTTC
CDR3 protein: CASSQGSGETQYF

clone size: -
J gene: TRBJ2-7
V gene: TRBV7-6
D gene: TRBD1
CDR3 DNA: TGTGCCAGCAGCTCCCGACAGGGTTCAAAAGAGCAGTACTTC
CDR3 protein: CASSSRQGSKEQYF

clone size: -
J gene: TRBJ2-3
V gene: TRBV7-3
D gene: -
CDR3 DNA: TGTGCCAGCAGCTTAGTAGCGGCTAGCACAGATACGCAGTATTTT
CDR3 protein: CASSLVAASTDTQYF

clone size: -
J gene: TRBJ1-5
V gene: TRBV19
D gene: -
CDR3 DNA: TGTGCCAGTATCGGGGCCTGGGGCAATCAGCCCCAGCATTTT
CDR3 protein: CASIGAWGNQPQHF

clone size: -
J gene: TRBJ1-1
V gene: TRBV11-2
D gene: -
CDR3 DNA: TGTGCCAGCAGCTTAGCAGTAGGTAAGACTGAAGCTTTCTTT
CDR3 protein: CASSLAVGKTEAFF

clone size: -
J gene: TRBJ1-6
V gene: TRBV6-5
D gene: -
CDR3 DNA: TGTGCCAGCAGTTACTCGTTAAGGGGCCATAATTCACCCCTCCACTTT
CDR3 protein: CASSYSLRGHNSPLHF

clone size: -
J gene: TRBJ2-7
V gene: TRBV7-2
D gene: TRBD2
CDR3 DNA: TGTGCCAGCAGCTCTCCGGGACTAGCGGGGGGGGCGGGCGAGCAGTACTTC
CDR3 protein: CASSSPGLAGGAGEQYF

clone size: -
J gene: TRBJ1-1
V gene: TRBV7-9
D gene: -
CDR3 DNA: TGTGCCAGCAGCTTCCCGAACACTGAAGCTTTCTTT
CDR3 protein: CASSFPNTEAFF

clone size: -
J gene: TRBJ2-7
V gene: TRBV5-1
D gene: TRBD1
CDR3 DNA: TGCGCCAGCAGCTTGGCCTCAGGGACAGGGACCTACGAGCAGTACTTC
CDR3 protein: CASSLASGTGTYEQYF

clone size: -
J gene: TRBJ2-3
V gene: TRBV4-1
D gene: TRBD1
CDR3 DNA: TGCGCCAGCAGCCAACGGGGACAGGGGGACTCAGATACGCAGTATTTT
CDR3 protein: CASSQRGQGDSDTQYF

clone size: -
J gene: TRBJ1-5
V gene: TRBV28
D gene: -
CDR3 DNA: TGTGCCAGCACCCCTCGGGGGATTGATCAGCCCCAGCATTTT
CDR3 protein: CASTPRGIDQPQHF

clone size: -
J gene: TRBJ1-2
V gene: TRBV30
D gene: -
CDR3 DNA: TGTGCCCACCACCCGGGGGCGTCGTTCTATGGCTACACCTTC
CDR3 protein: CAHHPGASFYGYTF

clone size: -
J gene: TRBJ2-3
V gene: TRBV9
D gene: TRBD2
CDR3 DNA: TGTGCCAGCAGTCGGGGGACTAGGGACGCAAGCACGCAGTATTTT
CDR3 protein: CASSRGTRDASTQYF

clone size: few
J gene: TRBJ1-5
V gene: TRBV19
D gene: TRBD1
CDR3 DNA: TGTGCCAGTGGGAGCGGGACAGCATCATATAGCAATCAGCCCCAGCATTTT
CDR3 protein: CASGSGTASYSNQPQHF

clone size: few
J gene: TRBJ2-1
V gene: TRBV4-3
D gene: -
CDR3 DNA: TGCGCCAGCAGCCAAGATGGTCTAGCCGGCGATGAGCAGTTCTTC
CDR3 protein: CASSQDGLAGDEQFF

clone size: -
J gene: TRBJ2-3
V gene: TRBV5-1
D gene: TRBD1
CDR3 DNA: TGCGCCAGCAGCGCTGGGACAGGGGGCAAGGATACGCAGTATTTT
CDR3 protein: CASSAGTGGKDTQYF

clone size: once
J gene: TRBJ2-5
V gene: TRBV28
D gene: TRBD2
CDR3 DNA: TGTGCCAGCAGTGGGGGGGGTGCGGGCGGAGAGACCCAGTACTTC
CDR3 protein: CASSGGGAGGETQYF